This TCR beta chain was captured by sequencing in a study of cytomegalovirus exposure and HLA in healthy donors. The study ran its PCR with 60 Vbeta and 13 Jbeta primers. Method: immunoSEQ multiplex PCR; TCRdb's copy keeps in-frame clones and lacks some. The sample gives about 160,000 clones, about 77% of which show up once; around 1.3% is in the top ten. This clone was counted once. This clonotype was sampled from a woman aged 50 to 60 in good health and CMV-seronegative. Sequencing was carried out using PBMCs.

The CDR3 here is CASSHRLQETNSGNTIYF. The CDR3 bases are TGCGCCAGCAGCCACCGTCTGCAGGAAACAAACTCTGGAAACACCATATATTTT. The chain combines TRBV4-1 with TRBJ1-3; no clear D gene. The V end lost 3 bases, the J end lost 0 bases, and 18 bases lay between the germline ends. CDR1 MGHRA and CDR2 YSYEKL come from the germline V gene. This CDR3 has 18 amino acids.